The T cell receptor beta chain under discussion was sequenced for a study of identical twins. Whole-study results and caveats: Insertions were fewer in abundant cord blood beta clonotypes, whereas memory repertoires showed none of this pattern. Out-of-frame alpha sequences shared between twins exhibited an excess of low generation probability. Interpretation of the results relied on cross-sectional statistical analysis and not on following the same donors.

After template switching added a universal primer site, the resulting cDNA carried unique molecular identifiers. MiXCR, run by TCRdb on the 5' RACE reads, gives a single entry per CDR3 protein. The repertoire has about 530,000 distinct CDR3 sequences, 20% to 25% of them found once; the top ten carry 0.48%. This clonotype has only a few counts. Its target is unknown. This CDR3 is 14 amino acids long. Trimming shortened V by 5 bases and J by 2 bases, and 14 bases separated the two germline ends. Germline assignment: CDR1 DFQATT and CDR2 SNEGSKA (reference sequence). This same sample was also part of a study on yellow fever vaccine responses in identical twins.

This chain uses TRBV20-1 with TRBJ2-3, with D perhaps matching TRBD1 or TRBD2 (6 bases each). The sequencing sample was made of CD4+ T cells sorted from blood. The TCR originated in a woman in her late teens or twenties in good health. CDR3 nucleotides: TGCAGTGCTCCAAGCTGGGGGGCCACAGATACGCAGTATTTT. Translation gives CSAPSWGATDTQYF.